The sequence of this T cell receptor beta chain was determined in a study of CD8+ T cells in alopecia areata. Study results and limitations: On tofacitinib, scalp and blood still held many of the expanded lesional clones. Having just one nonresponder leaves the connection between baseline CD8+ expansion and response unresolved. Compared with mice, patients displayed less clear TCR sharing, possibly for HLA-related reasons.

Notes on this clone: Antigen specificity is unknown.

The treatment here: oral pan-JAK inhibitor, 5-10 mg twice daily. The V and J ends lost 6 bases and 6 bases, in that order; junction bases with no gene match: 19. This CDR3 spans 18 amino acids. As the sequencing template, cDNA was produced by extracting RNA and reverse transcribing it. Method: immunoSEQ multiplex PCR; TCRdb's copy keeps in-frame clones and lacks some. The top ten hold over 20% of the sample, which has roughly 110,000 clones, around 83% seen once. The starting material was CD8+ T cells sorted from blood, obtained at week 24, from a patient treated with tofacitinib. This receptor was taken from a human donor with alopecia areata. The V and J genes are TRBV23-1 and TRBJ1-4; 7 nucleotides line up with TRBD1. TRBV23-1 has ORF status, its function being uncertain. This chain's CDR3 is CASSPSGQNSRRHEKLFF. The CDR3 nucleotides read TGCGCCAGCAGCCCCTCGGGACAGAATTCCCGGAGGCATGAAAAACTGTTTTTT.